This is a list of T cell receptor beta chains from one sample in a study. TCRdb redid the calling of the multiplex PCR reads with MiXCR, one entry per CDR3 protein. The data show about 920 distinct CDR3 sequences, almost 8.5% seen once. Material: naive CD4+ T cells sorted from blood. The source is a female donor with breast cancer. The CDR3 runs from the conserved cysteine through the conserved F or W. A D gene is named only where the DNA matches it firmly. Size is stated for part of the rows, as once, few or many counts, or as a class when the clone is expanded.

>TRBJ1-2|TRBD1|many|TRBV12-3/TRBV12-4
TGTGCCAGCAGTTTTGTAAGGGGACAGGGCTATGGCTACACCTTC
CASSFVRGQGYGYTF
>TRBJ1-2|.|few|TRBV12-3/TRBV12-4
TGTGCCAGCAGTTTAGGAGCCGGGCCTTTTGGCTACACCTTC
CASSLGAGPFGYTF
>TRBJ1-2|.|many|TRBV12-3/TRBV12-4
TGTGCCAGCGGGAGACAGGGCTACACCTTC
CASGRQGYTF
>TRBJ1-2|.|medium-sized|TRBV12-3/TRBV12-4
TGTGCCAGCAGTTTGGACGAGGATGGCTACACCTTC
CASSLDEDGYTF
>TRBJ1-2|.|medium-sized|TRBV12-3/TRBV12-4
TGTGCCAGCAGTTTCCGCAAGTCTAACCACTATGGCTACACCTTC
CASSFRKSNHYGYTF
>TRBJ1-2|.|medium-sized|TRBV12-3/TRBV12-4
TGTGCCAGCCTGCCCTCTCTCAGGGGAGAAGGTGGCTACACCTTC
CASLPSLRGEGGYTF
>TRBJ1-2|TRBD1|few|TRBV12-3/TRBV12-4
TGTGCCAGCAGTTGGGGACAGGGGAAGGGTGGCTACACCTTC
CASSWGQGKGGYTF
>TRBJ1-2|.|many|TRBV12-3/TRBV12-4
TGTGCCAGCAGTTTACGACAGACCCGATTTAACTATGGCTACACCTTC
CASSLRQTRFNYGYTF
>TRBJ1-2|TRBD1|few|TRBV12-3/TRBV12-4
TGTGCCAGCAGTACGGGACAGGGGCTTCTATATGGCTACACCTTC
CASSTGQGLLYGYTF
>TRBJ1-2|.|many|TRBV12-3/TRBV12-4
TGTGCCAGCAGTTTAGAGGAGTGGGGCACCTTC
CASSLEEWGTF
>TRBJ1-2|TRBD1|medium-sized|TRBV12-3/TRBV12-4
TGTGCCAGCAGACTCGGACAGGGGATCACTTATGGCTACACCTTC
CASRLGQGITYGYTF
>TRBJ1-2|TRBD1|medium-sized|TRBV12-3/TRBV12-4
TGTGCCAGCAGCACAGGGGACCGGTTCACCTTC
CASSTGDRFTF
>TRBJ1-2|.|medium-sized|TRBV12-3/TRBV12-4
TGTGCCAGCAGGCTTCAAGGACGGAGGGTGGATGGCTACACCTTC
CASRLQGRRVDGYTF
>TRBJ1-2|TRBD1|large|TRBV12-3/TRBV12-4
TGTGCCAGTGGACAGGGGCTAGGTGGCTACACCTTC
CASGQGLGGYTF
>TRBJ1-2|.|medium-sized|TRBV12-3/TRBV12-4
TGTGCCAGCAGTTTAAGAGGGACCAACTATGGCTACACCTTC
CASSLRGTNYGYTF
>TRBJ1-2|.|few|TRBV12-3/TRBV12-4
TGTGCCAGCAGTCAGACCCTGGGCGGCTACACCTTC
CASSQTLGGYTF
>TRBJ1-2|.|many|TRBV12-3/TRBV12-4
TGTGCCAGCAGCCGGGGCTTTGGCTACACCTTC
CASSRGFGYTF
>TRBJ1-2|.|medium-sized|TRBV12-3/TRBV12-4
TGTGCCAGCAGTCCCAGATGGAGGAACTATGGCTACACCTTC
CASSPRWRNYGYTF
>TRBJ1-2|.|medium-sized|TRBV12-3/TRBV12-4
TGTGCCAGCAGTTTACTCCCCGGTTCATATGGCTACACCTTC
CASSLLPGSYGYTF
>TRBJ1-2|.|few|TRBV12-3/TRBV12-4
TGTGCCAGCCGCCCAGGGGCAGGCTATGGCTACACCTTC
CASRPGAGYGYTF
>TRBJ1-2|.|.|TRBV12-3/TRBV12-4
TGTGCCAGCAGTACAAGGAGTGGGTTTAACTATGGCTACACCTTC
CASSTRSGFNYGYTF
>TRBJ1-2|.|many|TRBV12-3/TRBV12-4
TGTGCCAGCAGTTCCTCGCTAGATGGCTACACCTTC
CASSSSLDGYTF
>TRBJ1-2|.|medium-sized|TRBV12-3/TRBV12-4
TGTGCCAGCAGTTCGTCGACAGACTATGGCTACACCTTC
CASSSSTDYGYTF
>TRBJ1-2|.|.|TRBV12-3/TRBV12-4
TGTGCCAGCAGTTCCACAGGGCTTGGCTACACCTTC
CASSSTGLGYTF
>TRBJ1-2|TRBD1|once|TRBV12-3/TRBV12-4
TGTGCCAGCAGTTCGGGACAGGGAGGGGATGGCTACACCTTC
CASSSGQGGDGYTF
>TRBJ1-2|.|large|TRBV12-3/TRBV12-4
TGTGCCAGCAGTTTGGGGTACTATGGCTACACCTTC
CASSLGYYGYTF
>TRBJ1-2|TRBD1|many|TRBV12-3/TRBV12-4
TGTGCCAGCGAAAGGACAGGGCTTGGCTACACCTTC
CASERTGLGYTF
>TRBJ1-2|.|many|TRBV12-3/TRBV12-4
TGTGCCAGCAGTTGGGGTATTGCTGGCTACACCTTC
CASSWGIAGYTF
>TRBJ1-2|.|medium-sized|TRBV12-3/TRBV12-4
TGTGCCAGCAGCCCAGACAGCAAGTATGGCTACACCTTC
CASSPDSKYGYTF
>TRBJ1-2|TRBD1|many|TRBV12-3/TRBV12-4
TGTGCCAGCAGTTTATCGGGCGGACAGGGTAGAGGCTACACCTTC
CASSLSGGQGRGYTF
>TRBJ1-2|.|medium-sized|TRBV12-3/TRBV12-4
TGTGCCAGCAGTTTATATCCAGGGGATGGCTACACCTTC
CASSLYPGDGYTF
>TRBJ1-2|.|many|TRBV12-3/TRBV12-4
TGTGCCAGCAGGGTCCTTTTGGGTGGCTACACCTTC
CASRVLLGGYTF
>TRBJ1-2|.|many|TRBV12-3/TRBV12-4
TGTGCCAGCAGTTTTAACGCGATGGACGGCTACACCTTC
CASSFNAMDGYTF
>TRBJ1-2|.|few|TRBV12-3/TRBV12-4
TGTGCCAGCAGTCGGACGAGCCCGGGATATGGCTACACCTTC
CASSRTSPGYGYTF
>TRBJ1-2|.|many|TRBV12-3/TRBV12-4
TGTGCCAGCAGTCCCCGGGACGGTCGGCGGGGCTACACCTTC
CASSPRDGRRGYTF
>TRBJ1-2|.|.|TRBV12-3/TRBV12-4
TGTGCCAGCAGCACCTGGGTTGAGTATGGCTACACCTTC
CASSTWVEYGYTF
>TRBJ1-2|.|medium-sized|TRBV12-3/TRBV12-4
TGTGCCAGCATCCCATCCGGGTGGGACTATGGCTACACCTTC
CASIPSGWDYGYTF
>TRBJ1-2|.|medium-sized|TRBV12-3/TRBV12-4
TGTGCCAGCAGCACGCCCCAGGGATATGGCTACACCTTC
CASSTPQGYGYTF
>TRBJ1-2|.|many|TRBV12-3/TRBV12-4
TGTGCCAGCATTATGGTGAACTATGGCTACACCTTC
CASIMVNYGYTF
>TRBJ1-2|.|many|TRBV12-3/TRBV12-4
TGTGCCAGCAGACCGTCTACAGCTAACTATGGCTACACCTTC
CASRPSTANYGYTF
>TRBJ1-2|.|many|TRBV12-3/TRBV12-4
TGTGCCAGCAGTTTAGACAGGGCACGTGGCTACACCTTC
CASSLDRARGYTF
>TRBJ1-2|.|medium-sized|TRBV12-3/TRBV12-4
TGTGCCAGCAGTTCTTCAGGAAAATACGGCTACACCTTC
CASSSSGKYGYTF
>TRBJ1-2|TRBD1|medium-sized|TRBV12-3/TRBV12-4
TGTGCCAGCAGTCAACGACAGGGTCCGGGATACTATGGCTACACCTTC
CASSQRQGPGYYGYTF
>TRBJ1-2|.|.|TRBV12-3/TRBV12-4
TGTGCCAGCAGTTCCGGGGACCTAAGTTATGGCTACACCTTC
CASSSGDLSYGYTF
>TRBJ1-2|.|many|TRBV12-3/TRBV12-4
TGTGCCAGCAGGCCAGGTTTTGATGGCTACACCTTC
CASRPGFDGYTF
>TRBJ1-2|.|many|TRBV12-3/TRBV12-4
TGTGCCAGCAGCCCAGGGACTTCTAGGGGCTACACCTTC
CASSPGTSRGYTF
>TRBJ1-2|.|many|TRBV12-3/TRBV12-4
TGTGCCAGCACCCTTGGGTCAGGGCCCGGCTACACCTTC
CASTLGSGPGYTF
>TRBJ1-2|.|medium-sized|TRBV12-3/TRBV12-4
TGTGCCAGCAGTCTATTGAGCTATGGCTACACCTTC
CASSLLSYGYTF